The present TCR beta chain was sequenced within a study of blood T cell repertoires in COVID-19. Study overall: The cDNA or gDNA used as material had been derived from T cells, B-cell-depleted T cells, or PBMCs.

Method: immunoSEQ multiplex PCR; TCRdb's copy keeps in-frame clones and lacks some. Found here are 80,000 to 100,000 clones, over 85% of them singletons; the top ten hold around 4.3%. J gave up 3 bases and V 0 bases, and 10 bases lay outside the gene matches. Germline CDR1 LGHDT, CDR2 YNNKEL (reference sequence). CDR3 size: 17 residues. Sequencing input: peripheral blood. The rearrangement links TRBV3-1 (or the pseudogene TRBV3-2) to TRBJ1-1, with TRBD1 matching over 7 bases. The sequence was collected from a human donor with COVID-19, enrolled during active disease. The donor label of this sample is uncertain. This chain's CDR3 is CASSQDFRGEYYTEAFF. The CDR3 DNA reads as TGTGCCAGCAGCCAAGATTTCAGGGGGGAATATTACACTGAAGCTTTCTTT.